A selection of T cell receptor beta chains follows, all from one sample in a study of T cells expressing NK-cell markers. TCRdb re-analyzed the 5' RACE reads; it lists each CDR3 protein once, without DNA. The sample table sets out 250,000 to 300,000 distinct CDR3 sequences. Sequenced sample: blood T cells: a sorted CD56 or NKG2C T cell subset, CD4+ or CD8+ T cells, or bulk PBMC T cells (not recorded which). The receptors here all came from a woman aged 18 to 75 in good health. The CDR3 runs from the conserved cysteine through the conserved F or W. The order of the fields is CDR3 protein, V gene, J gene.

CASKKPGTSGVYEQFF	TRBV12-3/TRBV12-4	TRBJ2-1
CSASLTSQDGYTF	TRBV20-1	TRBJ1-2
CAISESSGRGAKNIQYF	TRBV10-3	TRBJ2-4
CASSARPGQGALVTEAFF	TRBV25-1	TRBJ1-1
CASSQEAPGLGSYNEQFF	TRBV3-1	TRBJ2-1
CASSQDLLGFAGANTGELFF	TRBV4-1	TRBJ2-2
CSARVDRRYSGNTIYF	TRBV20-1	TRBJ1-3
CASSYFARGSGANVLTF	TRBV6-5	TRBJ2-6
CASSSGRETQYF	TRBV28	TRBJ2-5
CASSTLAANTEAFF	TRBV6-5	TRBJ1-1
CATSETGTGGFQPQHF	TRBV24-1	TRBJ1-5
CASSSGSSYNSPLHF	TRBV6-2/TRBV6-3	TRBJ1-6
CASSRNRGQLTGELFF	TRBV3-1	TRBJ2-2
CASSKQTLYGYTF	TRBV7-9	TRBJ1-2
CASSPPAGSETQYF	TRBV18	TRBJ2-5
CASSPQSLLAYNEQFF	TRBV18	TRBJ2-1
CASNIQGSLGIQYF	TRBV6-2/TRBV6-3	TRBJ2-4
CASSALVLAGGPVYEQYF	TRBV5-6	TRBJ2-7
CASSPGLAYLNEQFF	TRBV5-1	TRBJ2-1
CASAGRGSYNEQFF	TRBV3-1	TRBJ2-1
CASTLTWGTSTDTQYF	TRBV5-6	TRBJ2-3
CASSSMGIGELFF	TRBV18	TRBJ2-2
CASARGRADSPLHF	TRBV7-8	TRBJ1-6
CASSTPGGRQPQHF	TRBV28	TRBJ1-5
CASSLLLAGVAGELFF	TRBV12-3/TRBV12-4	TRBJ2-2
CASSLSSPANYGYTF	TRBV12-3/TRBV12-4	TRBJ1-2
CASSLWLRGPRSIGQPQHF	TRBV7-8	TRBJ1-5
CASSPGQGIHEQFF	TRBV7-3	TRBJ2-1
CASSTQGAPPYEQYF	TRBV6-5	TRBJ2-7
CATSTGGSNQPQHF	TRBV15	TRBJ1-5
CASSSTGSGANVLTF	TRBV18	TRBJ2-6